The following is a TCR beta chain sequence with its context. The germline V gene has CDR1 MNHNS and CDR2 SASEGT. The CDR3 is 15 residues long. The V end lost 2 bases, the J end lost 2 bases, and 10 bases lay between the germline ends. Vbeta (60) and Jbeta (13) primers were used in the PCR. Repertoires were generated with immunoSEQ multiplex PCR, while TCRdb's copy carries only in-frame clones and drops some. The sample gives 100,000 or so clones, roughly three quarters of which show up once; roughly 4% is in the top ten. This record comes from a study of cytomegalovirus exposure and HLA in healthy donors. Study at large: Unique TCR beta sequences numbering approximately 120 million came from about 180 million T cells in an earlier analysis.

The source is a man aged 40-55 years in good health and CMV-seronegative. Sequencing was carried out using PBMCs. The chain combines TRBV6-1 with TRBJ1-5; D is perhaps TRBD1 (6 bases). The CDR3 loop reads CASSERSGGNQPQHF. CDR3 DNA sequence: TGTGCCAGCAGTGAAAGGTCAGGGGGCAATCAGCCCCAGCATTTT.